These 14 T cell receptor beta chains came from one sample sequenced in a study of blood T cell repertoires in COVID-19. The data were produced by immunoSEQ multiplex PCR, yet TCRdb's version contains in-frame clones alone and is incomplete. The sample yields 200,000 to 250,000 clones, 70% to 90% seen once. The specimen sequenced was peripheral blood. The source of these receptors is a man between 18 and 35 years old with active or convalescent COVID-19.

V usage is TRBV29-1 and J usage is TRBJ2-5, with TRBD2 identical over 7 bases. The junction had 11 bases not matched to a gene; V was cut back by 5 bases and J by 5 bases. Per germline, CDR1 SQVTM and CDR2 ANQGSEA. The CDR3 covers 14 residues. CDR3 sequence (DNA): TGCAGCGTTATGAAGGGGAGGGAAAGCGAGACCCAGTACTTC. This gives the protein CSVMKGRESETQYF.

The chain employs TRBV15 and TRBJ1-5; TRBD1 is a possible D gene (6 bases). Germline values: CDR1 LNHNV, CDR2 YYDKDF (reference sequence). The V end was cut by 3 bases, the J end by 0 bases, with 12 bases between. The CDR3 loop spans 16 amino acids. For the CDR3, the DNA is TGTGCCACCAGCAGTTTAGGCAGGGGTAGCAATCAGCCCCAGCATTTT. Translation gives CATSSLGRGSNQPQHF.

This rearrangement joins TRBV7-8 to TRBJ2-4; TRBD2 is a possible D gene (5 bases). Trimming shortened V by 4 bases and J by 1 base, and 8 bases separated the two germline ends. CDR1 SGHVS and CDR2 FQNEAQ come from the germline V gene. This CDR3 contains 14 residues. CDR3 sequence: CASSSAAAKNIQYF. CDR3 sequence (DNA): TGTGCCAGCAGCTCAGCGGCTGCCAAAAACATTCAGTACTTC.

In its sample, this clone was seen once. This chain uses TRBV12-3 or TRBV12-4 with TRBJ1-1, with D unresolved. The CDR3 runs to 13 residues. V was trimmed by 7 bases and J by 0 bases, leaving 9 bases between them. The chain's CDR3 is CASKEDLNTEAFF. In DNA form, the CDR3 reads TGTGCCAGCAAGGAGGATTTGAACACTGAAGCTTTCTTT.

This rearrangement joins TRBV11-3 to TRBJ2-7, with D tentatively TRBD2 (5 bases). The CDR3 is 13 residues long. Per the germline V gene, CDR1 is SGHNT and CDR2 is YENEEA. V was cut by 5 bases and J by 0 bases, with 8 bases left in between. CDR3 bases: TGTGCCAGCAGCGTAGGAGGCTCCTACGAGCAGTACTTC. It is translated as CASSVGGSYEQYF.

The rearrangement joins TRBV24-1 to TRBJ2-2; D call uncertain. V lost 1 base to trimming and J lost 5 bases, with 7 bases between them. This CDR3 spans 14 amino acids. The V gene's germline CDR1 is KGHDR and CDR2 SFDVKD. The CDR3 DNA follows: TGTGCCACCAGTGATTTTTCGGGTACCGGGGAGCTGTTTTTT. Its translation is CATSDFSGTGELFF.

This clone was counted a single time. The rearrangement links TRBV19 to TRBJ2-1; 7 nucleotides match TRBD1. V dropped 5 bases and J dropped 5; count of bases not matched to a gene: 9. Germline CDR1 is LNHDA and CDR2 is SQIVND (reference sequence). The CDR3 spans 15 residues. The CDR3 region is CASSLDRAVDNEQFF. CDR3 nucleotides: TGTGCCAGTAGTCTCGACAGGGCTGTGGACAATGAGCAGTTCTTC.

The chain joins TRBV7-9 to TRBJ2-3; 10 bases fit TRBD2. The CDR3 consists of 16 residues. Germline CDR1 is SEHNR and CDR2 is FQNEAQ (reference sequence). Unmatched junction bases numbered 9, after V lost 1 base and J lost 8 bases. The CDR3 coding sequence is TGTGCCAGCAGCTTAGAAGACCTAGCGGGAGCTGGTACGCAGTATTTT. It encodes CASSLEDLAGAGTQYF.

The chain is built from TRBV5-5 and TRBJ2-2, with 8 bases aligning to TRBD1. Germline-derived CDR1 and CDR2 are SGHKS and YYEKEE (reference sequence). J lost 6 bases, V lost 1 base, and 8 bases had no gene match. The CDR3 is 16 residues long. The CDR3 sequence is CASSLRQGAQPGELFF. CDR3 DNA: TGTGCCAGCAGCTTGCGGCAGGGGGCGCAGCCCGGGGAGCTGTTTTTT.

The CDR3 bases are TGCAGCGCCCGTCCGGGAGGCCGAGCCCTGGATGAGCAGTTCTTC. Protein sequence: CSARPGGRALDEQFF. V and J are TRBV29-1 and TRBJ2-1; 7 nucleotides agree with TRBD2. The germline V gene encodes CDR1 SQVTM and CDR2 ANQGSEA. The CDR3 extends over 15 amino acids. V shed 7 bases, J shed 8 bases, and the junction held 17 bases outside the gene matches.

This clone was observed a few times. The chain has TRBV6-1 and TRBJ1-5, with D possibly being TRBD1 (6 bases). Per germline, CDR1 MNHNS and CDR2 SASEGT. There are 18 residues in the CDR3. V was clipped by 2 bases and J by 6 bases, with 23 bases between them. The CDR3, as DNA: TGTGCCAGCAGTGAAAACACCTTCCAGGGGTTTGGTAGTCAGCCCCAGCATTTT. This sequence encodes CASSENTFQGFGSQPQHF.

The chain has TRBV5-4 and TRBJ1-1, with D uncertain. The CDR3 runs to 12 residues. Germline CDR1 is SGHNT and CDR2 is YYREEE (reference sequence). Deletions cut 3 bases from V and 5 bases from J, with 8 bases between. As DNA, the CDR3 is TGTGCCAGCAGCTCCAGTTGGACTGAAGCTTTCTTT. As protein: CASSSSWTEAFF.

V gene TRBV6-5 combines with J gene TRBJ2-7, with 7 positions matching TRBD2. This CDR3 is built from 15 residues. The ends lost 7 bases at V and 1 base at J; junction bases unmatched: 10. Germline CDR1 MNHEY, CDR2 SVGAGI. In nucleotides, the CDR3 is TGTGCCAGCATGGGGCGGGAGCGGACGTCCTACGAGCAGTACTTC. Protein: CASMGRERTSYEQYF.

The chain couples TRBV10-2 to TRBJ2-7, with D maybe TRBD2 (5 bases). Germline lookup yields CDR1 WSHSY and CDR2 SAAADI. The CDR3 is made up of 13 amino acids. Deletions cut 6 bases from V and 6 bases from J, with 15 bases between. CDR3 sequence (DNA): TGCGCCAGCAGGGAGGTGGCGGTCGGCGAGCAGTACTTC. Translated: CASREVAVGEQYF.